This is a list of T cell receptor beta chains from one sample in a study of a mutant IDH1 vaccine in newly diagnosed glioma. The method was immunoSEQ multiplex PCR; TCRdb's version includes in-frame clones alone and lacks a portion of them. Of about 23,000 clones in the sample, approximately 81% were seen once. Their antigens remain unidentified. This specimen was PBMCs, taken from a glioma patient whose treatment included an IDH1 peptide vaccine. The receptors were sampled from a man aged 40-50 years with glioma. CDR3s include the opening cysteine and the closing phenylalanine or tryptophan. Fields, in order: D gene, J gene, V gene, clone size, CDR3 DNA, CDR3 protein. D genes are given only for firm matches. Some rows mark clone size as missing; the rest say once, few, many or name a class of expanded clone.

D gene: TRBD2
J gene: TRBJ2-7
V gene: TRBV5-4
clone size: -
CDR3 DNA: TGTGCCAGCAGCGTACTAGCGGGAGTTGGTGAGCAGTACTTC
CDR3 protein: CASSVLAGVGEQYF

D gene: TRBD1
J gene: TRBJ2-1
V gene: TRBV7-2
clone size: few
CDR3 DNA: TGTGCCAGCAGCTTAGCCGGGACAAAAACAGGGGGGGAGCAGTTCTTC
CDR3 protein: CASSLAGTKTGGEQFF

D gene: TRBD2
J gene: TRBJ2-5
V gene: TRBV4-1
clone size: -
CDR3 DNA: TGCGCCAGCAGCCGGCCTGGACTAGTCGGGGTGGCCCAGTACTTC
CDR3 protein: CASSRPGLVGVAQYF

D gene: -
J gene: TRBJ2-1
V gene: TRBV25-1
clone size: once
CDR3 DNA: TGTGCCAGCAGTGAACTGGGACTCTGGGGCCATGAGCAGTTCTTC
CDR3 protein: CASSELGLWGHEQFF

D gene: TRBD2
J gene: TRBJ2-1
V gene: TRBV9
clone size: -
CDR3 DNA: TGTGCCAGCAGCGTCGTTAGCGGGAGGGCCTACAATGAGCAGTTCTTC
CDR3 protein: CASSVVSGRAYNEQFF

D gene: -
J gene: TRBJ1-2
V gene: TRBV12-5
clone size: few
CDR3 DNA: TGTGCTAGTTGGGGGTATAGCTACACCTTC
CDR3 protein: CASWGYSYTF

D gene: -
J gene: TRBJ2-7
V gene: TRBV9
clone size: -
CDR3 DNA: TGTGCCAGCAGCGTAGGGACACGGAGCTCCTACGAGCAGTACTTC
CDR3 protein: CASSVGTRSSYEQYF

D gene: -
J gene: TRBJ2-1
V gene: TRBV7-2
clone size: once
CDR3 DNA: TGTGCCAGCAGCTGGGGGAGGGGGGTAACTAATGAGCAGTTCTTC
CDR3 protein: CASSWGRGVTNEQFF

D gene: TRBD2
J gene: TRBJ2-5
V gene: TRBV9
clone size: -
CDR3 DNA: TGTGCCAGCAGCCCCGTAGCTAGCGGCACTCGGGAGACCCAGTACTTC
CDR3 protein: CASSPVASGTRETQYF

D gene: TRBD1
J gene: TRBJ2-6
V gene: TRBV5-4
clone size: -
CDR3 DNA: TGTGCCAGCAGCAACAGGGGATCAGCGGGGGCCAACGTCCTGACTTTC
CDR3 protein: CASSNRGSAGANVLTF

D gene: -
J gene: TRBJ2-2
V gene: TRBV7-2
clone size: -
CDR3 DNA: TGTGCCATTTCGGGGGGCGGGAGAATCACCGGGGAGCTGTTTTTT
CDR3 protein: CAISGGGRITGELFF

D gene: TRBD1
J gene: TRBJ1-2
V gene: TRBV27
clone size: -
CDR3 DNA: TGTGCGACGCGGACAGGGTTGGGGCACAGCTATGGCTACACCTTC
CDR3 protein: CATRTGLGHSYGYTF

D gene: -
J gene: TRBJ2-1
V gene: TRBV18
clone size: -
CDR3 DNA: TGTGCCAGCTCACTACTCACAGGGAGCTCCTACAATGAGCAGTTCTTC
CDR3 protein: CASSLLTGSSYNEQFF

D gene: TRBD1
J gene: TRBJ2-2
V gene: TRBV2
clone size: -
CDR3 DNA: TGTGCCAGCAGTGTATTGGAACAGGGGACCAACACCGGGGAGCTGTTTTTT
CDR3 protein: CASSVLEQGTNTGELFF

D gene: -
J gene: TRBJ1-5
V gene: TRBV2
clone size: -
CDR3 DNA: TGTGCCAGCTCAAAGAGAGGGGGTTCAGGGGATCAGCCCCAGCATTTT
CDR3 protein: CASSKRGGSGDQPQHF

D gene: -
J gene: TRBJ2-2
V gene: TRBV7-9
clone size: -
CDR3 DNA: TGTGCCAGCAGCCGACTTGAGGCCCAGAACACCGGGGAGCTGTTTTTT
CDR3 protein: CASSRLEAQNTGELFF